This T cell receptor beta chain was sequenced for a study of beta chain features in type 1 diabetes. In its sample, this clone was seen once. Its antigen is undetermined. Study results and limitations: More deletions and fewer insertions at VDJ junctions were found in patients with type 1 diabetes. Shorter TCRB CDR3s, moderately but significantly so, marked every one of the four CD4+ subsets in Type 1 diabetes patients.

Deletions cut 4 bases from V and 0 bases from J, with 14 bases between. Germline V gene lookup returns CDR1 SGHRS and CDR2 YFSETQ. This CDR3 region has 16 residues. The authors reverse transcribed all of the isolated RNA, so sequencing captured expressed TCRB transcripts. Around 1 million reads per sample were averaged for stem cell-like memory samples. Sequenced by immunoSEQ multiplex PCR; TCRdb stores in-frame clones only, minus some. The top ten hold 0.25% to 0.35% of the sample, which has 40,000 to 60,000 clones, about 64% seen once. Averaging roughly 100 mL, one heparinised blood draw was given by each donor. The authors obtained over 95% purity in all sorted populations.

Sequencing was done on a sample of stem cell memory CD4+ T cells from blood. The chain uses TRBV5-1 and TRBJ1-3; the D gene is possibly TRBD1 (5 bases). The sequence derives from a woman in her 30s with type 1 diabetes. The CDR3 protein is CASSPGLLSSGNTIYF. The CDR3 DNA is TGCGCCAGCAGCCCGGGACTCCTTAGCTCTGGAAACACCATATATTTT. The variable domain in full, with the rest retrieved from reference TRBV5-1 and TRBJ1-3, is KAGVTQTPRYLIKTRGQQVTLSCSPISGHRSVSWYQQTPGQGLQFLFEYFSETQRNKGNFPGRFSGRQFSNSRSEMNVSTLELGDSALYLCASSPGLLSSGNTIYFGEGSWLTVV.